This is a list of T cell receptor beta chains from one sample in a study of Ad26.COV2.S vaccination and SARS-CoV-2 variants. Assay used: immunoSEQ multiplex PCR; TCRdb lists only in-frame clones, some missing. The sample lists 440,000 or so clones, roughly 87% seen once, with more than 3.5% in the top ten. The sample consisted of peripheral blood, taken in a trial of Ad26.COV2.S vaccine versus placebo. Receptor source: a person between 18 and 60 years old who received the Ad26.COV2.S COVID-19 vaccine or a placebo. Each CDR3 is given with its conserved first and last residue. Each record gives: V gene, clone size, J gene, D gene, CDR3 DNA, CDR3 protein. The D gene is left open where the match is weak. Size tells how often a clone was seen (once, few, many) or the class of an expanded clone, and some rows leave it out.

V gene: TRBV27
clone size: .
J gene: TRBJ2-7
D gene: TRBD2
CDR3 DNA: TGTGCCAGCAGTTTTTCTGGACTAGAAGACTACGAGCAGTACTTC
CDR3 protein: CASSFSGLEDYEQYF

V gene: TRBV20-1
clone size: .
J gene: TRBJ2-4
D gene: .
CDR3 DNA: TGCAGTGCAACCGCGGCGGGCCTACAGTACTTC
CDR3 protein: CSATAAGLQYF

V gene: TRBV12-3/TRBV12-4
clone size: .
J gene: TRBJ1-1
D gene: .
CDR3 DNA: TGTGCCAGCAAGGGACTGACGAACACTGAAGCTTTCTTT
CDR3 protein: CASKGLTNTEAFF

V gene: TRBV15
clone size: once
J gene: TRBJ2-7
D gene: TRBD1
CDR3 DNA: TGTGCCACCAGCAGGGGGACAGTCTACGAGCAGTACTTC
CDR3 protein: CATSRGTVYEQYF

V gene: TRBV7-9
clone size: .
J gene: TRBJ2-1
D gene: .
CDR3 DNA: TGTGCCAGCAGCGCGGATAAAGTTCGGTATGAGCAGTTCTTC
CDR3 protein: CASSADKVRYEQFF

V gene: TRBV5-4
clone size: once
J gene: TRBJ1-1
D gene: .
CDR3 DNA: TGTGCCAGCAGCTTAGGTGAGGGCACTGAAGCTTTCTTT
CDR3 protein: CASSLGEGTEAFF

V gene: TRBV10-3
clone size: .
J gene: TRBJ1-1
D gene: .
CDR3 DNA: TGTGCCATCAGTGAGGGGCAGAACACTGAAGCTTTCTTT
CDR3 protein: CAISEGQNTEAFF

V gene: TRBV15
clone size: .
J gene: TRBJ2-7
D gene: TRBD1
CDR3 DNA: TGTGCCACCAGCCCAGGACAGGGCTTATACGAGCAGTACTTC
CDR3 protein: CATSPGQGLYEQYF

V gene: TRBV11-1
clone size: .
J gene: TRBJ2-3
D gene: .
CDR3 DNA: TGTGCCAGCAGCCCCCTTGGGGCAGATACGCAGTATTTT
CDR3 protein: CASSPLGADTQYF

V gene: TRBV19
clone size: .
J gene: TRBJ1-5
D gene: TRBD1
CDR3 DNA: TGTGCCAGTAGCGGACAGGCCGGATTACCCCAGCATTTT
CDR3 protein: CASSGQAGLPQHF

V gene: TRBV7-2
clone size: .
J gene: TRBJ1-3
D gene: TRBD1
CDR3 DNA: TGTGCCAGCAGCCCCCGGACAGGGAGCTCTGGAAACACCATATATTTT
CDR3 protein: CASSPRTGSSGNTIYF

V gene: TRBV7-2
clone size: .
J gene: TRBJ1-1
D gene: .
CDR3 DNA: TGTGCCAGCAGCCTCACATGGGGCACTGAAGCTTTCTTT
CDR3 protein: CASSLTWGTEAFF

V gene: TRBV5-4
clone size: .
J gene: TRBJ2-3
D gene: TRBD2
CDR3 DNA: TGTGCCAGCAGCAAAGGACTAGCGGGAGAGGGGGATACGCAGTATTTT
CDR3 protein: CASSKGLAGEGDTQYF

V gene: TRBV5-1
clone size: .
J gene: TRBJ2-1
D gene: TRBD2
CDR3 DNA: TGCGCCAGCAGGGGACTACAAACCTACAATGAGCAGTTCTTC
CDR3 protein: CASRGLQTYNEQFF

V gene: TRBV6-5
clone size: .
J gene: TRBJ2-1
D gene: TRBD2
CDR3 DNA: TGTGCCAGCAGTTTAGCGGGAGTAGTCGCCAATGAGCAGTTCTTC
CDR3 protein: CASSLAGVVANEQFF

V gene: TRBV19
clone size: .
J gene: TRBJ2-3
D gene: TRBD2
CDR3 DNA: TGTGCCAGTAGTGGACTAGCAGAAGGGTCAGATACGCAGTATTTT
CDR3 protein: CASSGLAEGSDTQYF

V gene: TRBV10-3
clone size: .
J gene: TRBJ1-5
D gene: TRBD1
CDR3 DNA: TGTGCCATCAGTGAGGCGGGGACAGGGGACAATCAGCCCCAGCATTTT
CDR3 protein: CAISEAGTGDNQPQHF

V gene: TRBV11-2
clone size: .
J gene: TRBJ2-7
D gene: .
CDR3 DNA: TGTGCCAGCAGCCCTGGGGCGCGGGGACTCGCCTACGAGCAGTACTTC
CDR3 protein: CASSPGARGLAYEQYF

V gene: TRBV28
clone size: .
J gene: TRBJ2-1
D gene: .
CDR3 DNA: TGTGCCAGCAGTTTGCCCCGGACTTCTCCCTACAATGAGCAGTTCTTC
CDR3 protein: CASSLPRTSPYNEQFF

V gene: TRBV3-1/TRBV3-2
clone size: few
J gene: TRBJ1-2
D gene: TRBD1
CDR3 DNA: TGTGCCAGCAGCACCCGGACAGGGGGCGCGGTTAATGGCTACACCTTC
CDR3 protein: CASSTRTGGAVNGYTF

V gene: TRBV6-6
clone size: .
J gene: TRBJ1-5
D gene: .
CDR3 DNA: TGTGCCAGCAGTTACTTTGTAACTCAGCCCCAGCATTTT
CDR3 protein: CASSYFVTQPQHF

V gene: TRBV7-2
clone size: .
J gene: TRBJ2-4
D gene: .
CDR3 DNA: TGTGCCAGCAGCCCACATATTGCGGGCAGATTAGCCAAAAACATTCAGTACTTC
CDR3 protein: CASSPHIAGRLAKNIQYF

V gene: TRBV7-2
clone size: .
J gene: TRBJ2-3
D gene: .
CDR3 DNA: TGTGCCAGCAGCTCCCCTGGACCTATCACAGATACGCAGTATTTT
CDR3 protein: CASSSPGPITDTQYF

V gene: TRBV28
clone size: .
J gene: TRBJ1-6
D gene: .
CDR3 DNA: TGTGCCAGTCTGACTACACAGGGATGGGCACCCCTCCACTTT
CDR3 protein: CASLTTQGWAPLHF

V gene: TRBV28
clone size: .
J gene: TRBJ1-4
D gene: .
CDR3 DNA: TGTGCCAGCAGTTTATCCCGGGCACCAACTAATGAAAAACTGTTTTTT
CDR3 protein: CASSLSRAPTNEKLFF

V gene: TRBV12-3/TRBV12-4
clone size: .
J gene: TRBJ1-1
D gene: .
CDR3 DNA: TGTGCCAGCGTTCGGGGGAACACTGAAGCTTTCTTT
CDR3 protein: CASVRGNTEAFF

V gene: TRBV5-4
clone size: .
J gene: TRBJ1-2
D gene: .
CDR3 DNA: TGTGCCAGCCTGACGGCCCCCGGTGAGAATGGCTACACCTTC
CDR3 protein: CASLTAPGENGYTF

V gene: TRBV12-3/TRBV12-4
clone size: .
J gene: TRBJ2-1
D gene: .
CDR3 DNA: TGTGCCAGCAGTCGCAGGGGAAATGAGCAGTTCTTC
CDR3 protein: CASSRRGNEQFF

V gene: TRBV21-1
clone size: .
J gene: TRBJ2-2
D gene: .
CDR3 DNA: TGTGCCAGCAGCATCCCCCATCGAATGACGCCCAGGGAGCTGTTTTTT
CDR3 protein: CASSIPHRMTPRELFF

V gene: TRBV27
clone size: .
J gene: TRBJ1-4
D gene: .
CDR3 DNA: TGTGCCAGCAGTTTAACCAGGGGAGGAGAAAAACTGTTTTTT
CDR3 protein: CASSLTRGGEKLFF

V gene: TRBV20-1
clone size: .
J gene: TRBJ2-5
D gene: .
CDR3 DNA: TGCAGTGCTAGAGGAGAGACCCAGTACTTC
CDR3 protein: CSARGETQYF

V gene: TRBV11-2
clone size: .
J gene: TRBJ2-1
D gene: TRBD2
CDR3 DNA: TGTGCCAGCAGCTTAAGACTAGCGACCTACAATGAGCAGTTCTTC
CDR3 protein: CASSLRLATYNEQFF

V gene: TRBV4-2
clone size: .
J gene: TRBJ2-5
D gene: TRBD2
CDR3 DNA: TGTGCCAGCAGCCAAGCACTAGCGGGAGGCCGTGAGACCCAGTACTTC
CDR3 protein: CASSQALAGGRETQYF

V gene: TRBV20-1
clone size: .
J gene: TRBJ2-1
D gene: .
CDR3 DNA: TGCAGTGCTAGTACGAGCGGGACACGCAATGAGCAGTTCTTC
CDR3 protein: CSASTSGTRNEQFF

V gene: TRBV9
clone size: .
J gene: TRBJ2-1
D gene: .
CDR3 DNA: TGTGCCAGCAGCGTAGTCCAGGCAGCAGGTCAGCAGTTCTTC
CDR3 protein: CASSVVQAAGQQFF

V gene: TRBV7-2
clone size: .
J gene: TRBJ2-2
D gene: TRBD2
CDR3 DNA: TGTGCCAGCAGCCAGACTAGCGGGAGGGGGACCGGGGAGCTGTTTTTT
CDR3 protein: CASSQTSGRGTGELFF

V gene: TRBV10-2
clone size: .
J gene: TRBJ1-1
D gene: .
CDR3 DNA: TGCGCCAGCAGTGAGAACGAGGTCAACACTGAAGCTTTCTTT
CDR3 protein: CASSENEVNTEAFF

V gene: TRBV5-6
clone size: .
J gene: TRBJ2-4
D gene: .
CDR3 DNA: TGTGCCAGCAGCTTCTCCAGTGCGGACATTCAGTACTTC
CDR3 protein: CASSFSSADIQYF

V gene: TRBV27
clone size: .
J gene: TRBJ2-3
D gene: .
CDR3 DNA: TGTGCCAGTAGATTGGATACGCAGTATTTT
CDR3 protein: CASRLDTQYF

V gene: TRBV4-3
clone size: .
J gene: TRBJ2-1
D gene: .
CDR3 DNA: TGCACCAGCAGCCAAGATCAGGGCAATGAGCAGTTCTTC
CDR3 protein: CTSSQDQGNEQFF

V gene: TRBV29-1
clone size: .
J gene: TRBJ2-5
D gene: .
CDR3 DNA: TGCAGCGTTGAAAATCGACAGGCGTCCCAGCGAGAGACCCAGTACTTC
CDR3 protein: CSVENRQASQRETQYF

V gene: TRBV18
clone size: .
J gene: TRBJ2-5
D gene: TRBD2
CDR3 DNA: TGTGCCAGCTCACAAACTAGCGGGGAGACCCAGTACTTC
CDR3 protein: CASSQTSGETQYF

V gene: TRBV11-2
clone size: .
J gene: TRBJ2-2
D gene: .
CDR3 DNA: TGTGCCAGCAGCTTAAGAGGACCGAACACCGGGGAGCTGTTTTTT
CDR3 protein: CASSLRGPNTGELFF

V gene: TRBV7-8
clone size: .
J gene: TRBJ2-5
D gene: .
CDR3 DNA: TGTGCCAGCAGCCAAAGGACGGGTCAAGAGACCCAGTACTTC
CDR3 protein: CASSQRTGQETQYF

V gene: TRBV5-6
clone size: .
J gene: TRBJ2-7
D gene: TRBD1
CDR3 DNA: TGTGCCAGCAGGGGTGGGGGACAGGGGAACTACGAGCAGTACTTC
CDR3 protein: CASRGGGQGNYEQYF

V gene: TRBV5-5
clone size: .
J gene: TRBJ2-2
D gene: TRBD2
CDR3 DNA: TGTGCCAGCAGCTCCCTGACTAGCGGATACACCGGGGAGCTGTTTTTT
CDR3 protein: CASSSLTSGYTGELFF

V gene: TRBV7-3
clone size: .
J gene: TRBJ2-7
D gene: TRBD2
CDR3 DNA: TGTGCCAGCAGCTTAGAGGCTAGCGGGAGCTACGAGCAGTACTTC
CDR3 protein: CASSLEASGSYEQYF

V gene: TRBV7-2
clone size: .
J gene: TRBJ2-5
D gene: .
CDR3 DNA: TGTGCCAGCAGCTTAGACCCCAGCCAAGAGACCCAGTACTTC
CDR3 protein: CASSLDPSQETQYF

V gene: TRBV7-3
clone size: .
J gene: TRBJ1-1
D gene: .
CDR3 DNA: TGTGCCAGCAGCTTATGGGTCAGGGCGAACACTGAAGCTTTCTTT
CDR3 protein: CASSLWVRANTEAFF

V gene: TRBV7-8
clone size: once
J gene: TRBJ2-5
D gene: .
CDR3 DNA: TGTGCCAGCAGCTATGGCGCCAAGGTCCTAGAGACCCAGTACTTC
CDR3 protein: CASSYGAKVLETQYF